What follows is one T cell receptor (beta chain) and its context. Its antigen is unknown. No much larger clone exists at a distance of one base, and base qualities are not known. Donors were healthy HIV-negative adults with no recently reported acute infections or vaccinations. Every donor was a Caucasian adult residing in Nashville, Tennessee, USA. CD4+ T cells were enriched by magnetic negative selection, after which naive cells were positively selected on CD45RA and the negative fraction was taken as the memory subset. Blood was collected by leukapheresis, and PBMCs were isolated by Ficoll-Histopaque density gradient centrifugation and then cryopreserved in liquid nitrogen vapor phase. Purity and quantity of every magnetically sorted T cell population were checked by analytical flow cytometry. Each sorted fraction had its genomic DNA isolated and then quantified by UV absorbance on a Nanodrop 2000c.

The data stem from a study of shared clonotypes between healthy human individuals (dated by TCRdb to the early 2020s). Turning to the overall study: A couple of women and three men aged 18 to 49 years were included in the cohort. For each donor, three plates each were used for CD4 naive and CD4 memory, two plates were used for CD8 naive, and one plate was used for CD8 memory. Blood TCR repertoires of a handful of healthy adults were deeply sequenced to estimate repertoire size and the extent of clonotype sharing between individuals. Libraries were prepared and TCR repertoires were sequenced by different laboratories using diverse techniques, in order to increase sequencing depth and limit assay-specific biases. Between about 0.94 and 10 billion PBMCs per donor were obtained by leukapheresis.

The study at large found these results: Because the study included a small number of donors, the genetic and exposure-history diversity represented was limited. Only blood was sampled, and tissue TCR repertoires likely differ from those in blood. Larger estimated clonotype richness was generally found for naive subsets than for memory subsets. Rarefaction of sorted-subset datasets indicated incomplete sequencing despite the large sequencing depth. Compared with non-shared clonotypes, clonotypes shared by all four sorted-subset donors had higher generation probabilities. Pairwise subsampling indicated that sequencing depth was expected to affect the degree of clonotype sharing among donors. Around 5.4% of naive CD4, approximately 3.7% of naive CD8, 2% to 2.5% of memory CD4, and 0.35% to 0.4% of memory CD8 clonotypes were shared across several donors.

TCR CDR3 regions were amplified from genomic DNA by multiplex PCR using the deep immunoSEQ assay. Genomic DNA extracted from each cell subset was distributed evenly over all wells of several immunoSEQ 96-well plates, and each plate served as one replicate. For sorted subsets, about 0.2 ug genomic DNA, equal to tens of thousands of T cell genomes, was loaded into each replicate PCR. The purified libraries were quantified using a Qubit 3.0 fluorometer, sized with a Bioanalyzer 2100, and then quantified again using the KAPA Library Quantification kit. Every immunoSEQ 96-well plate was sequenced on a separate single-read 150-cycle Illumina NextSeq 550 flow cell. In the authors' own workflow: Because the immunoSEQ output held only junctional sequences and lacked quality scores, the filtering could not match the filtering applied to full-length reads. To assign V/J genes and CDR3, sequences were annotated using PyIR, a Python wrapper for IgBLAST v1.9, with IMGT germline references. Any read was removed if the V/J assignment was weak (E-value above 1e-6), the CDR3 was missing, or the read contained stop codons, out-of-frame junctions, or ambiguous translated residues. V3J clonotypes were defined as sequences sharing the same inferred V gene, J gene, and CDR3 amino acid sequence. Percentage overlap between repertoires was calculated by dividing the number of shared unique clonotypes by the size of the smaller repertoire. RTK rarefaction, the Chao1 estimator, and Recon v2.1 estimates of unobserved clonotypes were used to assess repertoire richness. Generation probabilities were computed with OLGA for all TCRbeta clonotypes obtained by the gDNA method from a handful of donors. Drawn from immuneACCESS, this table holds only the in-frame rearrangements with V and J called that TCRdb kept. Clones are partly lost; checked studies trace under half to an unresolved V gene and leave the rest unexplained. V, J and clone size derive from that table, while D and trimming were established from the DNA sequence. The sample data list over a million clones, and more than 95% of these were observed just once. The biggest ten clones account for approximately 1% of the sample.

The origin of this receptor is a young man in good health. Sequenced: naive CD4+ T cells sorted from blood. The sample's cell subset or site label, in plain terms: CD45RA+ positively selected.

Read as DNA, the sequence is TGTGCCAGCAGCGACAGGGGGCTCTCCTACAATGAGCAGTTCTTC. It codes for CASSDRGLSYNEQFF. The chain was built from TRBV7-9 and TRBJ2-1, with 10 bases matching TRBD1. The CDR3 spans 15 residues, from the cysteine through the phenylalanine. Only the CDR3 region is kept as DNA, spanning 45 bases read in frame from base 1. The germline V and J ends show losses of 5 bases and 0 bases respectively, and no gene match explains 1 base of the junction. The germline V gene (reference sequence) provides CDR1 SEHNR and CDR2 FQNEAQ.